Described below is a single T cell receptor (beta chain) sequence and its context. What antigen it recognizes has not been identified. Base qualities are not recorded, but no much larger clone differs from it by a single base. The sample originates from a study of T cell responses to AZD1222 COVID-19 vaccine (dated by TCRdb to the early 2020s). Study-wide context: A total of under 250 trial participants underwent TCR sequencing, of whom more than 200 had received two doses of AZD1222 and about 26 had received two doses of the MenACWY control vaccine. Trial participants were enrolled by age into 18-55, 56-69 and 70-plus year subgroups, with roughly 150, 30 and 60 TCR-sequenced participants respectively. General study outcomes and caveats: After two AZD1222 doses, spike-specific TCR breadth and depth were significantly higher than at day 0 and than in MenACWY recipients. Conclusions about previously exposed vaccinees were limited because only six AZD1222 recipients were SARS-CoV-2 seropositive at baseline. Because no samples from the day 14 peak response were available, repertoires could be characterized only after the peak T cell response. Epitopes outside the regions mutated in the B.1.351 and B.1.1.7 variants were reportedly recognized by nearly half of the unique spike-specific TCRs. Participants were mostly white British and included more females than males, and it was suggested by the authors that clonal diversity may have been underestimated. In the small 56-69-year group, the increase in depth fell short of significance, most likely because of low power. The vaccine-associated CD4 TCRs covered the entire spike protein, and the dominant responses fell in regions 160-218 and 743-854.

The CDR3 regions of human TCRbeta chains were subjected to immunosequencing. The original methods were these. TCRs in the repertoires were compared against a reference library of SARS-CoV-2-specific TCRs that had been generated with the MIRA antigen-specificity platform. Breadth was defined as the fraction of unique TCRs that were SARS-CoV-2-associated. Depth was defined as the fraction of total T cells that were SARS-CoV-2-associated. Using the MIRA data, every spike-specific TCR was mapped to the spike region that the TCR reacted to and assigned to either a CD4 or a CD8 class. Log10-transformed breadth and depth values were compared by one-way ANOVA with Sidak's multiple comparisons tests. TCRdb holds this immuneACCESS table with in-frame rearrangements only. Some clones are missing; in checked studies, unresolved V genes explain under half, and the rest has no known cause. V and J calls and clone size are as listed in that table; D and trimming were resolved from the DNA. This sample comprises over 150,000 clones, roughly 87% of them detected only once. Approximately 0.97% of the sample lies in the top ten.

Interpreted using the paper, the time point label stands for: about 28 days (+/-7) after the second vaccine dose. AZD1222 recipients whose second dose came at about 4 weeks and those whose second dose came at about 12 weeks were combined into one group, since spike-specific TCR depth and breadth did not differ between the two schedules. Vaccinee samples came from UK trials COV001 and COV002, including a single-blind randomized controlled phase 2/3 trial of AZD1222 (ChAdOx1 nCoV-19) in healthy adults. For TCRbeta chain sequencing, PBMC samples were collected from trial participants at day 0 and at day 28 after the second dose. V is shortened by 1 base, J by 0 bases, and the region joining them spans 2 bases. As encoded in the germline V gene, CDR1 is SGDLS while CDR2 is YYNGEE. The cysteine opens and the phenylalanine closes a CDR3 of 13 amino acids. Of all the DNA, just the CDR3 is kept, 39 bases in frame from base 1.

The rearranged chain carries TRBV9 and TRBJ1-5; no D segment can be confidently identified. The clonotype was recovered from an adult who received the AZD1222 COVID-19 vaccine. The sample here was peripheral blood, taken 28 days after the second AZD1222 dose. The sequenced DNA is TGTGCCAGCAGCGTATCTAGCAATCAGCCCCAGCATTTT. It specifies CASSVSSNQPQHF.